One and the same sample provided the 10 T cell receptor beta chains below, sequenced in a study of CD8 T cells in ankylosing spondylitis. In TCRdb, the 5' RACE reads were re-called with MiXCR into one record per CDR3 protein. Seen here are around 100,000 distinct CDR3 sequences, about 25% observed once, and the top ten hold 9% to 15%. Source material: synovial fluid, either unsorted or a sorted T cell fraction (not recorded which). The receptors here all came from a male donor with ankylosing spondylitis.

This clonotype turned up a few times. The chain couples TRBV7-2 to TRBJ2-5; D remains unclear. The V end lost 7 bases, the J end lost 1 base, and 13 bases lay between the germline ends. CDR1 and CDR2 (germline): SGHTA, FQGNSA. This CDR3 spans 14 amino acids. For the CDR3, the DNA is TGTGCCAGCACCGACGTTAATTTCCAAGAGACCCAGTACTTC. Its protein is CASTDVNFQETQYF. Full variable domain (outside the CDR3, taken from reference TRBV7-2 and TRBJ2-5): GAGVSQSPSNKVTEKGKDVELRCDPISGHTALYWYRQSLGQGLEFLIYFQGNSAPDKSGLPSDRFSAERTGGSVSTLTIQRTQQEDSAVYLCASTDVNFQETQYFGPGTRLLVL.

This clonotype was counted a few times. This chain uses TRBV7-8 with TRBJ1-4; TRBD1 might be the D (5 bases). The CDR3 loop spans 14 amino acids. Germline lookup yields CDR1 SGHVS and CDR2 FQNEAQ. The V end was cut by 8 bases, the J end by 0 bases, with 10 bases between. The CDR3 DNA sequence: TGTGCCAGCGCGACAGCCTCAACTAATGAAAAACTGTTTTTT. It is translated as CASATASTNEKLFF.

The rearrangement uses TRBV11-1 and TRBJ2-1; the match to TRBD2 covers 10 bases. This CDR3 comprises 16 residues. The V gene end was trimmed by 3 bases and the J gene end by 5 bases; junction bases not matched to a gene: 7. The germline CDR1 and CDR2 sequences are SGHAT and FQDESV (reference sequence). DNA of the CDR3: TGTGCCAGCAGCTTCTCTAGCGGGGGAAGAAACAATGAGCAGTTCTTC. Translated: CASSFSSGGRNNEQFF.

The rearrangement uses TRBV7-8 and TRBJ1-5; D gene ambiguous. The CDR3 is 14 amino acids. Germline assignment: CDR1 SGHVS and CDR2 FQNEAQ. V lost 5 bases to trimming and J lost 3 bases, with 11 bases between them. CDR3 amino acids: CASSGRTVNQPQHF. CDR3 nucleotide sequence: TGTGCCAGCAGCGGAAGGACGGTCAATCAGCCCCAGCATTTT.

This clonotype came up a few times. CDR3 loop: CASSPENGGQPQHF. CDR3 bases: TGTGCCAGCTCACCAGAAAATGGTGGTCAGCCCCAGCATTTT. The V call is TRBV18, the J call TRBJ1-5, with D unclear. Trimming took 2 bases from V and 6 from J, leaving 11 bases between them. The CDR3 consists of 14 residues. CDR1 is KGHSH, CDR2 LQKENI, per germline.

Concerning this clonotype: The junction departs from germline at one end; a sequencing error may be responsible. The chain is built from TRBV20-1 and TRBJ2-1; 10 positions match TRBD2. CDR3 length: 16 residues. Looked up from germline, CDR1 is DFQATT and CDR2 is SNEGSKA (reference sequence). The CDR3 DNA follows: TGCAGGGCTAGCCCCCTAGCGGGAGCTCTATACAATGAGCAGTTCTTC. It is translated as CRASPLAGALYNEQFF.

The CDR3 DNA follows: TGTGCCAGCAGCCAAGCCAGGGCCTCTGGAAACACCATATATTTT. Translated, it gives CASSQARASGNTIYF. This chain connects TRBV3-1 to TRBJ1-3; possibly TRBD1 for D (5 bases). Trimming removed 1 base from V and 0 bases from J, with 7 bases in between. This CDR3 is 15 amino acids long. CDR1 and CDR2 from the germline V gene are LGHDT and YNNKEL (reference sequence).

V usage is TRBV10-1 and J usage is TRBJ2-1; D remains unclear. This CDR3 is 10 amino acids long. The V end was cut by 9 bases, the J end by 8 bases, with 8 bases between. CDR1 WNHNN and CDR2 SYGVQD come from the germline V gene (reference sequence). The CDR3: CARDKDEQFF. The CDR3 DNA is TGCGCCAGAGACAAGGATGAGCAGTTCTTC.

The chain carries TRBV3-1 and TRBJ2-2; unclear D gene. V lost 0 bases, J lost 3 bases, and 14 bases lay in between. CDR3 length: 17 amino acids. Germline values: CDR1 LGHDT, CDR2 YNNKEL (reference sequence). CDR3 bases: TGTGCCAGCAGCCAAGACTCTGATCCCGGGTACACCGGGGAGCTGTTTTTT. Encoded protein: CASSQDSDPGYTGELFF.

The chain couples TRBV2 to TRBJ1-2; D is unresolved. Trimming removed 3 bases at V and 4 bases at J, with 3 bases between. This CDR3 has 11 amino acids. Germline assignment: CDR1 SNHLY and CDR2 FYNNEI. The CDR3: CASSDSYGYTF. Written as DNA, the CDR3 is TGTGCCAGCAGTGACAGCTATGGCTACACCTTC.